The 21 T cell receptor beta chains presented below share a single source sample, sequenced in a study of cytomegalovirus exposure and HLA in healthy donors. Profiling relied on immunoSEQ multiplex PCR, and the TCRdb table lists in-frame clones only, not all of them. The sample records 130,000 to 150,000 clones, about nine tenths being singletons. The sample consisted of PBMCs. The receptors shown here come from a woman aged 25 to 39 in good health and CMV-seropositive.

This rearrangement joins TRBV4-1 to TRBJ1-2, with D tentatively TRBD1 (6 bases). CDR1 and CDR2 (germline): MGHRA, YSYEKL. This CDR3 spans 17 amino acids. Between the trimmed V and J ends, which lost 0 bases and 0 bases, there was a span of 14 bases. The CDR3 DNA reads as TGCGCCAGCAGCCAAGACTCCGGGGGGCTAGCTAACTATGGCTACACCTTC. Amino acid sequence: CASSQDSGGLANYGYTF.

The rearrangement links TRBV7-9 to TRBJ1-4; 7 positions agree with TRBD1. Germline V lookup: CDR1 SEHNR, CDR2 FQNEAQ (reference sequence). Unmatched junction bases numbered 7, after V lost 5 bases and J lost 4 bases. The CDR3 has 15 amino acids. The CDR3 sequence: CASSGGTAINEKLFF. As DNA, the CDR3 is TGTGCCAGCAGCGGAGGGACAGCCATTAATGAAAAACTGTTTTTT.

This chain links TRBV10-2 with TRBJ1-2, with TRBD1 as a possible D gene (6 bases). This CDR3 has 14 amino acids. The ends were cut back, 10 bases at V and 8 bases at J, with 23 bases in the middle. Germline CDR1 reads WSHSY; CDR2 reads SAAADI. The CDR3 nucleotides are TGCGCCACAGGGGAAAGGACGGAGGCCCTCGGCTACACCTTC. Protein sequence: CATGERTEALGYTF.

V gene TRBV13 combines with J gene TRBJ2-5; D call uncertain. This CDR3 contains 13 residues. V was shortened by 1 base and J by 1 base, with 4 bases between the two germline ends. Per germline, CDR1 PRHDT and CDR2 FYEKMQ (reference sequence). The DNA for the CDR3 is TGTGCCAGCAGCTTAGCCATCCAAGAGACCCAGTACTTC. This codes for CASSLAIQETQYF.

The CDR3 region is CASSKGEEAYEQYF. The CDR3 DNA is TGTGCCAGCAGTAAAGGGGAAGAAGCCTACGAGCAGTACTTC. The chain has TRBV6-5 and TRBJ2-7, with D possibly matching TRBD1 (5 bases). V was shortened by 5 bases and J by 2 bases, with 13 bases between the two germline ends. Germline V lookup: CDR1 MNHEY, CDR2 SVGAGI. The CDR3 has 14 amino acids.

This sequence joins TRBV6-5 and TRBJ2-2, with D possibly being TRBD2 (6 bases). CDR3 length equals 15 residues. The V end was cut by 8 bases, the J end by 1 base, with 14 bases between. Germline V gene lookup returns CDR1 MNHEY and CDR2 SVGAGI. The CDR3 is CASLPLGLNTGELFF. CDR3 in DNA: TGTGCCAGCTTACCCCTGGGACTGAACACCGGGGAGCTGTTTTTT.

The chain links TRBV5-6 to TRBJ2-1; 7 bases are a match to TRBD2. The junction had 4 bases not matched to a gene; V was cut back by 4 bases and J by 0 bases. Germline CDR1 SGHDT, CDR2 YYEEEE. The CDR3 is made up of 15 amino acids. The CDR3 DNA is TGTGCCAGCAGCCCGGGACTAACCTCCTACAATGAGCAGTTCTTC. Its translation is CASSPGLTSYNEQFF.

This chain connects TRBV5-1 to TRBJ1-4; unclear D gene. In germline, CDR1 is SGHRS, CDR2 YFSETQ. The CDR3 length is 13 residues. V was pared by 0 bases and J by 5 bases, with 5 bases between. The CDR3 spells CASSLVPNEKLFF. The CDR3 DNA sequence: TGCGCCAGCAGCTTGGTCCCAAATGAAAAACTGTTTTTT.

V is TRBV5-6 and J is TRBJ2-7, with D unresolved. CDR3 length: 12 residues. Germline lookup yields CDR1 SGHDT and CDR2 YYEEEE. The V end was cut by 0 bases, the J end by 4 bases, with 5 bases between. The CDR3 region has the DNA TGTGCCAGCAGCTTGGGCACTTACGAGCAGTACTTC. It specifies CASSLGTYEQYF.

This sequence joins TRBV19 and TRBJ2-1; D may be TRBD1 (6 bases). The germline V gene has CDR1 LNHDA and CDR2 SQIVND (reference sequence). This CDR3 region has 13 residues. Trimming took off 5 bases at V and 6 bases at J, with 11 bases between the two ends. The CDR3 spells CASSATGPNEQFF. The CDR3 coding sequence is TGTGCCAGTAGTGCGACAGGACCCAATGAGCAGTTCTTC.

V usage is TRBV6-1 and J usage is TRBJ1-1; D call uncertain. V lost 3 bases to trimming and J lost 1 base, with 6 bases between them. CDR1 MNHNS and CDR2 SASEGT come from the germline V gene. This CDR3 contains 13 residues. The CDR3 DNA is TGTGCCAGCAGTGATCAGGCGAACACTGAAGCTTTCTTT. This codes for CASSDQANTEAFF.

The chain couples TRBV4-1 to TRBJ1-6; 7 bases fit TRBD1. Trimming at V came to 0 bases and at J to 9 bases, leaving 2 bases not matched to a gene. CDR3 length equals 14 residues. Per germline, CDR1 MGHRA and CDR2 YSYEKL. This chain's CDR3 is CASSQDNRGSPLHF. CDR3 bases: TGCGCCAGCAGCCAAGATAACAGGGGTTCACCCCTCCACTTT.

V gene TRBV28 combines with J gene TRBJ2-1; D not resolved. CDR3 length: 14 amino acids. Trimming removed 4 bases from V and 3 bases from J, with 10 bases in between. Germline lookup yields CDR1 MDHEN and CDR2 SYDVKM. The CDR3 DNA is TGTGCCAGCAGTTCCGTCCCCCTCTACAATGAGCAGTTCTTC. Translation: CASSSVPLYNEQFF.

The V and J genes are TRBV18 and TRBJ2-3, with TRBD2 matching 12 bases. Looked up from germline, CDR1 is KGHSH and CDR2 is LQKENI. V dropped 3 bases and J dropped 0; count of bases not matched to a gene: 1. This CDR3 comprises 16 residues. The CDR3 DNA follows: TGTGCCAGCTCACCCCTAGCGGGAGGGAGCACAGATACGCAGTATTTT. Protein product: CASSPLAGGSTDTQYF.

J is TRBJ2-1 and V is TRBV5-1; 13 bases align to TRBD2. The trim removed 3 bases at V and 1 base at J, leaving 1 base unmatched. The CDR3 is made up of 16 amino acids. CDR1 and CDR2 (germline): SGHRS, YFSETQ. As DNA, the CDR3 is TGCGCCAGCAGCTGGGGACTAGCGGGGTCCTACAATGAGCAGTTCTTC. This gives the protein CASSWGLAGSYNEQFF.

J is TRBJ2-3 and V is TRBV11-3; possibly TRBD2 for D (6 bases). The CDR3 runs 15 residues. In germline, CDR1 is SGHNT, CDR2 YENEEA. Trimming took off 3 bases at V and 1 base at J, with 11 bases between the two ends. CDR3 residues: CASSFGRGRTDTQYF. For the CDR3, the DNA is TGTGCCAGCAGCTTCGGGCGGGGTCGCACAGATACGCAGTATTTT.

The chain combines TRBV2 with TRBJ2-5; possible D gene TRBD2, 6 bases. V was shortened by 10 bases and J by 5 bases, with 11 bases between the two germline ends. Germline V gene sequence: CDR1 SNHLY, CDR2 FYNNEI. The CDR3 has 11 amino acids. The CDR3 protein is CATGGTETQYF. CDR3 nucleotide sequence: TGTGCCACGGGCGGGACGGAGACCCAGTACTTC.

This rearrangement joins TRBV4-1 to TRBJ2-2, with D possibly being TRBD2 (6 bases). Germline assignment: CDR1 MGHRA and CDR2 YSYEKL. This CDR3 spans 15 amino acids. Trimming shortened V by 4 bases and J by 9 bases, and 18 bases separated the two germline ends. This CDR3 is CASSRRDSSVRELFF. The CDR3 DNA is TGCGCCAGCAGCCGCCGGGACTCGAGTGTCAGGGAGCTGTTTTTT.

The gene calls are TRBV6-1 and TRBJ2-5; 7 bases align to TRBD1. The end of the DNA aligns better with TRBJ2-7, so the J call may be wrong. The CDR3 sequence is 15 residues long. The germline V gene has CDR1 MNHNS and CDR2 SASEGT. The CDR3 region is CASSPTGVYSYEQYF. In nucleotides, the CDR3 is TGTGCCAGCAGTCCAACAGGGGTTTATTCCTACGAGCAGTACTTC.

This clone was seen a few times. V gene TRBV5-4 combines with J gene TRBJ1-2; 10 positions agree with TRBD1. Germline CDR1 is SGHNT and CDR2 is YYREEE (reference sequence). There are 15 residues in the CDR3. The J segment lost 4 bases and the V segment lost 0 bases, leaving 3 bases of the junction unmatched. In DNA form, the CDR3 reads TGTGCCAGCAGCTTGGGACAGGGGGCGACCTATGGCTACACCTTC. Its translation is CASSLGQGATYGYTF.

The gene calls are TRBV2 and TRBJ1-6, with a tentative D call TRBD1 (6 bases). Trimming cost V 6 bases and J 4 bases, with 16 bases left between them. The CDR3 has 16 residues. Germline V gives CDR1 SNHLY, CDR2 FYNNEI. Here the CDR3 DNA reads TGTGCCAGCAGGATACAGGGCGAAATATATAATTCACCCCTCCACTTT. Protein sequence: CASRIQGEIYNSPLHF.